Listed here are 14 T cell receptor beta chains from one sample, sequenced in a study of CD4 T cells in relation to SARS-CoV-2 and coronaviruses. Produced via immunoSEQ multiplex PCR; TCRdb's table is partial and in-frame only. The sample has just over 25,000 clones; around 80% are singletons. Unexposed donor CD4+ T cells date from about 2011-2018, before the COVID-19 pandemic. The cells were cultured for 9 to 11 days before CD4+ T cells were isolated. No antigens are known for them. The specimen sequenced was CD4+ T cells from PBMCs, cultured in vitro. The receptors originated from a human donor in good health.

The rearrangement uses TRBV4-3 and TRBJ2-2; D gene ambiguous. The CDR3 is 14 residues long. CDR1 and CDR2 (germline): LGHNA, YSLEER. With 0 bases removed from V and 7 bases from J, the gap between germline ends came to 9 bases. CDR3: CASSQEDGVGELFF. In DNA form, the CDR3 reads TGCGCCAGCAGCCAAGAGGACGGTGTCGGGGAGCTGTTTTTT.

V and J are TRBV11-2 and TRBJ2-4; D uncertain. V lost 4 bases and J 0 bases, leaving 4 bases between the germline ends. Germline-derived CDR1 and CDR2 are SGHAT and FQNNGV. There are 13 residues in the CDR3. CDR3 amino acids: CASSSVAKNIQYF. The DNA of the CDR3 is TGTGCCAGCAGCTCAGTAGCCAAAAACATTCAGTACTTC.

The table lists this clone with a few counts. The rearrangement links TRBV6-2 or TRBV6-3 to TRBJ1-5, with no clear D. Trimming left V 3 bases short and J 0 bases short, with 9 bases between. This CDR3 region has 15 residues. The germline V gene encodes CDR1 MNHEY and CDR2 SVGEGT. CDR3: CASSYVSYSNQPQHF. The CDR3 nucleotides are TGTGCCAGCAGTTATGTATCCTATAGCAATCAGCCCCAGCATTTT.

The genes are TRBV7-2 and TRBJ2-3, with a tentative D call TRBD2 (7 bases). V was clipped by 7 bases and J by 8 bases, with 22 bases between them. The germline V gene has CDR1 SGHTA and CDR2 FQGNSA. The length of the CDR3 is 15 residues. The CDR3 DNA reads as TGTGCCAGCACCCGGTGGGGGGGGGCTCAGGGTACGCAGTATTTT. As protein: CASTRWGGAQGTQYF.

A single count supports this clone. The CDR3 region has the DNA TGTGCCAGTAGTATAGGCGAGAGGAATTCACCCCTCCACTTT. Translation gives CASSIGERNSPLHF. The chain recombines TRBV19 with TRBJ1-6; D is undetermined. Germline loops: CDR1 LNHDA, CDR2 SQIVND (reference sequence). The V and J ends lost 1 base and 7 bases respectively, with 8 bases between them. This CDR3 is built from 14 residues.

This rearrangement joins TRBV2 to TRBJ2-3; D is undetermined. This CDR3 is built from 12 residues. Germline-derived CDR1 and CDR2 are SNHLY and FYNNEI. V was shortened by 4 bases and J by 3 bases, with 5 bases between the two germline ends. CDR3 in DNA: TGTGCCAGCAGTGTAGAAACAGATACGCAGTATTTT. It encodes CASSVETDTQYF. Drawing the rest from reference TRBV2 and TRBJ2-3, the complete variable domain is EPEVTQTPSHQVTQMGQEVILRCVPISNHLYFYWYRQILGQKVEFLVSFYNNEISEKSEIFDDQFSVERPDGSNFTLKIRSTKLEDSAMYFCASSVETDTQYFGPGTRLTVL.

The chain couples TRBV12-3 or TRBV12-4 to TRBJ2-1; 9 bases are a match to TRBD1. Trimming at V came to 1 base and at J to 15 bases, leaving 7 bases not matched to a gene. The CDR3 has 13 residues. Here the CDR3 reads CASSLVSGQGAFF. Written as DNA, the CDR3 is TGTGCCAGCAGTTTAGTGTCGGGACAGGGAGCGTTCTTC.

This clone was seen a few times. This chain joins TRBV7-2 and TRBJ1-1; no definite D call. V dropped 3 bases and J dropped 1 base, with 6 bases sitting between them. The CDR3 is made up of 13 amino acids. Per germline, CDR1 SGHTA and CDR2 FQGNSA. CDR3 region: CASSFYKNTEAFF. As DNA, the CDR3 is TGTGCCAGCAGCTTCTATAAGAACACTGAAGCTTTCTTT.

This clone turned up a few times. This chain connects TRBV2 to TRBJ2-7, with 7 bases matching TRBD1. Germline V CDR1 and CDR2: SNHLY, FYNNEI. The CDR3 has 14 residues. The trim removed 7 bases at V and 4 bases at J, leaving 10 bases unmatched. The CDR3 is CASTRDRGSYEQYF. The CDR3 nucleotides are TGTGCCAGCACCCGGGACAGAGGGAGTTACGAGCAGTACTTC.

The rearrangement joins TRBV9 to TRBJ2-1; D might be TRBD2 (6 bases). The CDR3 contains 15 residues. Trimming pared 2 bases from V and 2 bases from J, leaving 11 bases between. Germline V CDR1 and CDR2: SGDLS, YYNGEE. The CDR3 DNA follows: TGTGCCAGCAGCGTGGGACTGAGAACCTACAATGAGCAGTTCTTC. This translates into CASSVGLRTYNEQFF. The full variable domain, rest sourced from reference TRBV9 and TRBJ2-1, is DSGVTQTPKHLITATGQRVTLRCSPRSGDLSVYWYQQSLDQGLQFLIQYYNGEERAKGNILERFSAQQFPDLHSELNLSSLELGDSALYFCASSVGLRTYNEQFFGPGTRLTVL.

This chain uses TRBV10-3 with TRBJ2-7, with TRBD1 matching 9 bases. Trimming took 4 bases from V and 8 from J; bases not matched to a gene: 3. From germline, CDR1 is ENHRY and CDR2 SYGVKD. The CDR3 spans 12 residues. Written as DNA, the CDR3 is TGTGCCATCAGTGGGGACAGGGACCAGCAGTACTTC. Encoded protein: CAISGDRDQQYF.

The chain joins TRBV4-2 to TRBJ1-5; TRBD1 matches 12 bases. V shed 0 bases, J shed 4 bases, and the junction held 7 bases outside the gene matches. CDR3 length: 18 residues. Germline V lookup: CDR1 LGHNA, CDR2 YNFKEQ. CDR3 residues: CASSQDGTGGGRNQPQHF. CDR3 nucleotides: TGTGCCAGCAGCCAAGACGGGACAGGGGGCGGGAGGAATCAGCCCCAGCATTTT.

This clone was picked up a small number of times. CDR3 DNA sequence: TGTGCCAGCAGTTTATACCCCTCCGATCAGCCCCAGCATTTT. Amino acids: CASSLYPSDQPQHF. The chain carries TRBV27 and TRBJ1-5; D uncertain. CDR1 is MNHEY and CDR2 is SMNVEV in the germline V gene (reference sequence). V lost 1 base and J lost 5, with 9 bases in between. This CDR3 is 14 amino acids long.

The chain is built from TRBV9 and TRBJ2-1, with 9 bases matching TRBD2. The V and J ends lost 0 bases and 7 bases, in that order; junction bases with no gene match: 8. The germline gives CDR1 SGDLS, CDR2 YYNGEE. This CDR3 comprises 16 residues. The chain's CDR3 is CASSVVGSGSGNEQFF. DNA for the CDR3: TGTGCCAGCAGCGTAGTAGGTAGCGGGAGTGGAAATGAGCAGTTCTTC.